This T cell receptor (beta chain) was found in a study of radiation and T cells in renal cell carcinoma. As to treatment: treatment-naive control, cytoreductive nephrectomy. Control samples are tumors resected by cytoreductive nephrectomy without prior radiation. Control tumors came from a few females and about 11 males, aged about 35 to 85. The assay was immunoSEQ multiplex PCR, and TCRdb's table has in-frame clones only and misses some. Here the sample spans 15,000 to 20,000 clones, around three fifths being singletons. This clone was recorded a few times. Its antigen is not identified. The CDR3 sequence is 15 residues long. Germline values: CDR1 LNHDA, CDR2 SQIVND (reference sequence). Germline trimming cut 7 bases from V and 4 bases from J; bases unmatched to any gene: 10. Notes on the study in general: Only small tumor regions of 0.85 to 1 g were sampled.

This receptor was identified in a man in his forties or fifties with renal cell carcinoma. Sample: tumor tissue, taken from a patient whose treatment was nephrectomy without radiotherapy. V usage is TRBV19 and J usage is TRBJ1-2; 9 bases are shared with TRBD1. The CDR3: CASTPGQGYTYGYTF. For the CDR3, the DNA is TGTGCCAGTACCCCGGGACAGGGATACACCTATGGCTACACCTTC. The variable domain in full, completed from reference TRBV19 and TRBJ1-2, reads DGGITQSPKYLFRKEGQNVTLSCEQNLNHDAMYWYRQDPGQGLRLIYYSQIVNDFQKGDIAEGYSVSREKKESFPLTVTSAQKNPTAFYLCASTPGQGYTYGYTFGSGTRLTVV.